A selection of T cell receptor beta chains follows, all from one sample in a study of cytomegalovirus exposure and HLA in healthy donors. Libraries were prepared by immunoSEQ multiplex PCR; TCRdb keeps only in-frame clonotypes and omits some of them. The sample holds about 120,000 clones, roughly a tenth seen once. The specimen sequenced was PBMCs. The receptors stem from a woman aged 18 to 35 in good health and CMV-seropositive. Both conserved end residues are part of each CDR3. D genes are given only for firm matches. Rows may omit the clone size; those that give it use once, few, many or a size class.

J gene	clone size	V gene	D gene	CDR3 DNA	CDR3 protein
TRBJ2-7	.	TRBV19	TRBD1	TGTGCCAGTAGTTGGGGACAGGGGGCATCCTACGAGCAGTACTTC	CASSWGQGASYEQYF
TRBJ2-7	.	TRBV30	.	TGTGCCTGGAGTGTACTCTATGGCGAGCAGTACTTC	CAWSVLYGEQYF
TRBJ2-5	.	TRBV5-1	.	TGCGCCAGCAGCACATTTCTTGTGGGCCTACAAGAGACCCAGTACTTC	CASSTFLVGLQETQYF
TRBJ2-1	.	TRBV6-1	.	TGTGCCAGCAGTGAAGGTCCAGGGGTGGTCTACAATGAGCAGTTCTTC	CASSEGPGVVYNEQFF
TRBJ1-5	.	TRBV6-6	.	TGTGCCAGCAGTTACTCGGACGGGACATCGCCCCAGCATTTT	CASSYSDGTSPQHF
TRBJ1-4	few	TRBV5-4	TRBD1	TGTGCCAGCAGCCTCGGTAGGGGGCTGAATGAAAAACTGTTTTTT	CASSLGRGLNEKLFF
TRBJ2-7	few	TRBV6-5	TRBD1	TGTGCCAGCAGTTACTCCGGGACAGCCTCCTACGAGCAGTACTTC	CASSYSGTASYEQYF
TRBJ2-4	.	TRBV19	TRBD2	TGTGCCAGTAGTCCGGGACTAGCGGGTGGCATTCAGTACTTC	CASSPGLAGGIQYF
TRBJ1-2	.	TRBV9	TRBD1	TGTGCCAGCAGTACACAGGGGTCCTATGGCTACACCTTC	CASSTQGSYGYTF
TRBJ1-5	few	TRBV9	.	TGTGCCAGCAGCGCCTCAGGTTCCAATCAGCCCCAGCATTTT	CASSASGSNQPQHF
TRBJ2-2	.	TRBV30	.	TGTGCCTGGAGTCGACAAGACACCGGGGAGCTGTTTTTT	CAWSRQDTGELFF
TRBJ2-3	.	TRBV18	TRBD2	TGTGCCAGCTCACTAGCGGGAGGCACAGATACGCAGTATTTT	CASSLAGGTDTQYF
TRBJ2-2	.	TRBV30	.	TGTGCCTGGAGTAAAGCGGACACCGGGGAGCTGTTTTTT	CAWSKADTGELFF
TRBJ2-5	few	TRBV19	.	TGTGCCAGTAGTGATCGAGGGTTGGAGACCCAGTACTTC	CASSDRGLETQYF
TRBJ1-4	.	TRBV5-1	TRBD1	TGCGCCAGCAAGGCGGGACAGCGGGCAACTAATGAAAAACTGTTTTTT	CASKAGQRATNEKLFF
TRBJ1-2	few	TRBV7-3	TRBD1	TGTGCCAGCAGTTCCGGACAGGGATCAGGTGGCTACACCTTC	CASSSGQGSGGYTF
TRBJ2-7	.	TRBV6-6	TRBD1	TGTGCCAGCAGTGGACAGGGGCTATACGAGCAGTACTTC	CASSGQGLYEQYF
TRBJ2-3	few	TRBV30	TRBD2	TGTGCCTGGAGGGGAGGGGTCACAGATACGCAGTATTTT	CAWRGGVTDTQYF
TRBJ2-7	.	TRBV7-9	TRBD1	TGTGCCAGCAGCTCGCCGAATACCGGGACAGGGGTCTACGAGCAGTACTTC	CASSSPNTGTGVYEQYF
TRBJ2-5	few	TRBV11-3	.	TGTGCCAGCAGCTTCTTTAGCGGACAAGAGACCCAGTACTTC	CASSFFSGQETQYF
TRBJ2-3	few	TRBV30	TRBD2	TGTGCCTGGAGTTTATTAGCGGGAGGTGGAGATACGCAGTATTTT	CAWSLLAGGGDTQYF
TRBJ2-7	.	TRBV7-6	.	TGTGCCAGCAGCCAGACTAGAGGCGACGAGCAGTACTTC	CASSQTRGDEQYF
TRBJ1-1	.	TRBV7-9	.	TGTGCCAGCAGCTCCCAGAAAGGGGAGAACACTGAAGCTTTCTTT	CASSSQKGENTEAFF
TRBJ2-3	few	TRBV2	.	TGTGCCAGCAGTCCGAACGGGAATACGCAGTATTTT	CASSPNGNTQYF
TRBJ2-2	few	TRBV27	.	TGTGCCAGCAGTTTTCAGGGAACCGGGGAGCTGTTTTTT	CASSFQGTGELFF
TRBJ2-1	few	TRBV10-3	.	TGTGCCATCAGCGATACTATGCGGCAGAACTCCTACAATGAGCAGTTCTTC	CAISDTMRQNSYNEQFF
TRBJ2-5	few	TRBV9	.	TGTGCCAGCAGCGTAGATGGGGGGATGGAGACCCAGTACTTC	CASSVDGGMETQYF
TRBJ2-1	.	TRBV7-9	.	TGTGCCAGCAGCTTGGAATGGGACTTAAGCTCCTACAATGAGCAGTTCTTC	CASSLEWDLSSYNEQFF
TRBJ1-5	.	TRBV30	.	TGTGCCTGGAGTGTGCAGGGGAATCAGCCCCAGCATTTT	CAWSVQGNQPQHF
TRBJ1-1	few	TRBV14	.	TGTGCCAGCAGCTTTTACGGGATAAACACTGAAGCTTTCTTT	CASSFYGINTEAFF
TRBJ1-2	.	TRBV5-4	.	TGTGCCAGCAGCTTGGCCGGTCAGGGTAACTATGGCTACACCTTC	CASSLAGQGNYGYTF
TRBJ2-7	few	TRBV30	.	TGTGCCTGGGGGAGGGTTCTGAGGGGGGAGCAGTACTTC	CAWGRVLRGEQYF
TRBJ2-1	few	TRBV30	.	TGTGCCTGGAGTAGGGATAGCGGCCGCAATGAGCAGTTCTTC	CAWSRDSGRNEQFF
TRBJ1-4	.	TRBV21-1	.	TGTGCCAGTTCCCGTGACATGGATTTATTTACAACTAATGAAAAACTGTTTTTT	CASSRDMDLFTTNEKLFF
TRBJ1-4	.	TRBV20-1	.	TGCAGTGCTTTTTTAGCCGAAAAACTGTTTTTT	CSAFLAEKLFF
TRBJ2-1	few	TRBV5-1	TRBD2	TGCGCCAGCAGCCCGGGGACTAGCGGGAGTGTTAATGAGCAGTTCTTC	CASSPGTSGSVNEQFF
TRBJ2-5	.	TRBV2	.	TGTGCCAGCATCCCGCAGGGTCGGGAGACCCAGTACTTC	CASIPQGRETQYF
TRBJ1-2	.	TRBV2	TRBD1	TGTGCCAGCAGAACAAGGACAGGGACTAACTATGGCTACACCTTC	CASRTRTGTNYGYTF
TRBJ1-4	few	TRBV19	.	TGTGCCAGTAGTTCAATACAGTCCGGGGTTTTTAATGAAAAACTGTTTTTT	CASSSIQSGVFNEKLFF
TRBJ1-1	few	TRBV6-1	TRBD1	TGTGCCAGCAGTGGGACAGGGATCACTGAAGCTTTCTTT	CASSGTGITEAFF
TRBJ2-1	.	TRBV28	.	TGTGCCACGCTAACCCGATCCTACAATGAGCAGTTCTTC	CATLTRSYNEQFF
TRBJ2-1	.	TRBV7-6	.	TGTGCCAGCAGCCCCAGCGGCCAGCGGACCTACAATGAGCAGTTCTTC	CASSPSGQRTYNEQFF
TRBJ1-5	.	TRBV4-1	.	TGCGCCAGCAGCCAAGATCACGGAGGGAATCAGCCCCAGCATTTT	CASSQDHGGNQPQHF
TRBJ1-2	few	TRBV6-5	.	TGTGCCAGCACCCCTGCGCGGGGCAATGGCTACACCTTC	CASTPARGNGYTF
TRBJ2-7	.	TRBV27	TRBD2	TGTGCCACACGGGGGGGACTCTCCTACGAGCAGTACTTC	CATRGGLSYEQYF
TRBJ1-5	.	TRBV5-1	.	TGCGCCAGCCCTCGGTGTCATAGCAATCAGCCCCAGCATTTT	CASPRCHSNQPQHF
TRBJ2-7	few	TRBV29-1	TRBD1	TGCAGCGTTGAAGTCCTGGGACAGGGAGGGTACGAGCAGTACTTC	CSVEVLGQGGYEQYF
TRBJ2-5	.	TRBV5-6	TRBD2	TGTGCCAGCAGCCCGAGCGGGAGGGGGGAGACCCAGTACTTC	CASSPSGRGETQYF
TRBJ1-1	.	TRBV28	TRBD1	TGTGCCAGCAGTTTATTTCGGACAGGGAACACTGAAGCTTTCTTT	CASSLFRTGNTEAFF
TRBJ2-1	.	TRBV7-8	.	TGTGCCAGCATCGAAACCTATAGAAGCCAAGACAATGAGCAGTTCTTC	CASIETYRSQDNEQFF
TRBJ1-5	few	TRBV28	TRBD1	TGTGCCAGCAGCCCGGGACAGGGGACTTATCAGCCCCAGCATTTT	CASSPGQGTYQPQHF
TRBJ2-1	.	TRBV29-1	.	TGCAGCGTTGATACTGGGGGGAATGAGCAGTTCTTC	CSVDTGGNEQFF
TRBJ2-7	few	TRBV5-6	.	TGTGCCAGCAGCAGGGGGGATTACCGGGGACAGCCCTACGAGCAGTACTTC	CASSRGDYRGQPYEQYF
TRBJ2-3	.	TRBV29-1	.	TGCAGCGTTTTGAAGTCGGTGGGAGGACTCACAGATACGCAGTATTTT	CSVLKSVGGLTDTQYF
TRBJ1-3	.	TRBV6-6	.	TGTGCCAGCAGTTACGACCAGCCGGGGACTGGAAACACCATATATTTT	CASSYDQPGTGNTIYF
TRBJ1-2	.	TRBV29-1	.	TGCAGCGCCCTGACAGAGTATGGCTACACCTTC	CSALTEYGYTF
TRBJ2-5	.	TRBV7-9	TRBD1	TGTGCCAGCAGCTCCGGGACAGGGAGAGAGACCCAGTACTTC	CASSSGTGRETQYF
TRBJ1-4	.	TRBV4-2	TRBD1	TGTGCCAGCAGCGAACAAACAGGGGCGGTTAATGAAAAACTGTTTTTT	CASSEQTGAVNEKLFF
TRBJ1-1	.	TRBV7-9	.	TGTGCCAGCAGCTTAACAGGGTGGACTGAAGCTTTCTTT	CASSLTGWTEAFF